The 20 T cell receptor beta chains below were found in one sample sequenced in a study of blood T cells in healthy people across ages. A sample-barcoded 5' primer and a J-beta primer mix were used in a second PCR of roughly 6 to 12 cycles. A single record per CDR3 protein comes from TCRdb applying MiXCR to the 5' RACE reads. The sample lists hundreds of thousands of distinct CDR3 sequences; about 30% were seen once. Sequencing was done on a sample of blood. These receptors were obtained from a woman older than 75 in good health.

This clonotype showed up many times. V gene TRBV20-1 combines with J gene TRBJ1-1, with no clear D. V shed 3 bases and J shed 3 bases, with 14 bases lying between them. This CDR3 has 14 amino acids. Germline V gene data show CDR1 as DFQATT and CDR2 as SNEGSKA (reference sequence). The CDR3 coding sequence is TGCAGTGCTAGTATGGGGAGGGCGGACACTGAAGCTTTCTTT. This translates into CSASMGRADTEAFF.

V gene TRBV29-1 combines with J gene TRBJ2-2; D is possibly TRBD2 (6 bases). Germline CDR1 SQVTM, CDR2 ANQGSEA. Deletions cut 1 base from V and 0 bases from J, with 12 bases between. The CDR3 spans 16 residues. In DNA form, the CDR3 reads TGCAGCGTTGAAGGGACCGGGACTTCGAACACCGGGGAGCTGTTTTTT. Protein sequence: CSVEGTGTSNTGELFF.

This clonotype has at least ten counts. The chain carries TRBV27 and TRBJ2-5, with 7 bases matching TRBD1. The CDR3 totals 15 residues. The germline V gene has CDR1 MNHEY and CDR2 SMNVEV (reference sequence). Trimming at V came to 6 bases and at J to 5 bases, leaving 12 bases not matched to a gene. DNA for the CDR3: TGTGCCAGCAGCAAAGATACAGGGGCGAGGGAGACCCAGTACTTC. It codes for CASSKDTGARETQYF.

The rearrangement links TRBV28 to TRBJ1-5, with D perhaps matching TRBD1 (5 bases). V lost 6 bases and J lost 7, with 13 bases in between. CDR1 MDHEN and CDR2 SYDVKM come from the germline V gene. CDR3 length: 13 amino acids. CDR3 sequence: CASRAQGVQPQHF. Here the CDR3 DNA reads TGTGCCAGCAGGGCCCAAGGGGTCCAGCCCCAGCATTTT.

This clonotype was seen repeatedly, ten times or more. The rearrangement joins TRBV29-1 to TRBJ2-3; the match to TRBD1 covers 9 bases. From germline, CDR1 is SQVTM and CDR2 ANQGSEA. This CDR3 has 13 residues. V shed 7 bases, J shed 4 bases, and the junction held 6 bases outside the gene matches. CDR3: CSADRGGADTQYF. CDR3 bases: TGCAGCGCGGACAGGGGCGGGGCAGATACGCAGTATTTT.

V gene TRBV12-3 or TRBV12-4 combines with J gene TRBJ2-3; possibly TRBD2 for D (6 bases). The CDR3 has 15 residues. With 5 bases removed from V and 0 bases from J, the gap between germline ends came to 12 bases. The CDR3 coding sequence is TGTGCCAGCAGTCTGGACTACACTAGCACAGATACGCAGTATTTT. Protein product: CASSLDYTSTDTQYF.

Worth noting for this clonotype: Its ends do not fully match the called genes, so a read error is possible. The chain carries TRBV7-8 and TRBJ2-7; the match to TRBD2 covers 8 bases. Germline lookup yields CDR1 SGHVS and CDR2 FQNEAQ. This CDR3 is 16 amino acids long. The CDR3 DNA reads as TGTGCCAGCAGTTTAGAGGGTAGCGGGGCCTCCTACGAGCAGTACTTC. Amino acids: CASSLEGSGASYEQYF.

There are a few counts of this clonotype. The chain has TRBV30 and TRBJ1-4; TRBD1 agrees at 7 bases. Germline V gene sequence: CDR1 GTSNPN, CDR2 SVGIG (reference sequence). V lost 3 bases and J lost 5; bases outside the gene matches: 12. The CDR3 is made up of 16 amino acids. CDR3 amino acids: CAWSLLPGQSNEKLFF. Written as DNA, the CDR3 is TGTGCCTGGAGCCTGCTGCCGGGACAGTCCAATGAAAAACTGTTTTTT.

V is TRBV18 and J is TRBJ2-5, with unresolved D. The CDR3 covers 15 residues. V lost 2 bases, J lost 11 bases, and 21 bases lay in between. Per the germline V gene, CDR1 is KGHSH and CDR2 is LQKENI. Written as DNA, the CDR3 is TGTGCCAGCTCACCAATGGCGGTCCATTTGAATGAGCAGTACTTC. Translation: CASSPMAVHLNEQYF.

This clonotype was seen repeatedly, ten times or more. The chain links TRBV7-9 to TRBJ1-5, with TRBD1 matching over 9 bases. Germline loops: CDR1 SEHNR, CDR2 FQNEAQ (reference sequence). The CDR3 loop spans 16 amino acids. V lost 0 bases and J lost 4; bases outside the gene matches: 4. CDR3 sequence: CASSLAATGGNQPQHF. In nucleotides, the CDR3 is TGTGCCAGCAGCTTAGCTGCGACAGGGGGGAATCAGCCCCAGCATTTT. Drawing the rest from reference TRBV7-9 and TRBJ1-5, the complete variable domain is DTGVSQNPRHKITKRGQNVTFRCDPISEHNRLYWYRQTLGQGPEFLTYFQNEAQLEKSRLLSDRFSAERPKGSFSTLEIQRTEQGDSAMYLCASSLAATGGNQPQHFGDGTRLSIL.

Only one count was recorded for this clonotype. A much larger clone lies one base from this, so it may be a read error. The rearrangement uses TRBV20-1 and TRBJ1-2; no clear D. The CDR3 covers 13 residues. Trimming pared 3 bases from V and 6 bases from J, leaving 14 bases between. The germline V gene encodes CDR1 DFQATT and CDR2 SNEGSKA (reference sequence). The CDR3 coding sequence is TGCAGTGCTAGGTTGGGGAATCGCGATGGCTACACCTTC. Encoded protein: CSARLGNRDGYTF.

The chain couples TRBV20-1 to TRBJ2-3, with 9 bases matching TRBD2. The germline V gene has CDR1 DFQATT and CDR2 SNEGSKA (reference sequence). V dropped 5 bases and J dropped 1; count of bases not matched to a gene: 1. CDR3 length: 13 residues. CDR3 in amino acids: CSAPSGGTDTQYF. CDR3 in DNA: TGCAGTGCTCCTAGCGGGGGCACAGATACGCAGTATTTT.

This clonotype has a handful of counts. The chain carries TRBV30 and TRBJ1-5; a possible D gene is TRBD1 (5 bases). CDR3 length equals 14 residues. The V end lost 1 base, the J end lost 3 bases, and 10 bases lay between the germline ends. Germline lookup yields CDR1 GTSNPN and CDR2 SVGIG (reference sequence). Here the CDR3 DNA reads TGTGCCTGGAGTGACGGGACCTTCAATCAGCCCCAGCATTTT. This gives the protein CAWSDGTFNQPQHF. Filled out from reference TRBV30 and TRBJ1-5, the complete variable domain reads SQTIHQWPATLVQPVGSPLSLECTVEGTSNPNLYWYRQAAGRGLQLLFYSVGIGQISSEVPQNLSASRPQDRQFILSSKKLLLSDSGFYLCAWSDGTFNQPQHFGDGTRLSIL.

Turning to this clonotype: A read error may explain this, as a much larger clone is one base away. The rearrangement uses TRBV27 and TRBJ2-5; 11 nucleotides match TRBD1. Near its end, the DNA agrees better with TRBJ2-7, so the J call may be wrong. Germline assignment: CDR1 MNHEY and CDR2 SMNVEV (reference sequence). The CDR3 consists of 16 residues. The CDR3 DNA reads as TGTGTCAGTCGTTTAACCCCCGGGACAGGGGGTATCGAGCAGTACTTC. Translated, it gives CVSRLTPGTGGIEQYF.

The V call is TRBV5-1, the J call TRBJ2-6, with TRBD1 as a possible D gene (5 bases). The CDR3 totals 18 residues. In germline, CDR1 is SGHRS, CDR2 YFSETQ. Trimming took off 2 bases at V and 4 bases at J, with 19 bases between the two ends. CDR3 sequence: CASSLGHSIEEGANVLTF. CDR3 nucleotide sequence: TGCGCCAGCAGCTTAGGACATTCTATAGAGGAGGGGGCCAACGTCCTGACTTTC.

This chain uses TRBV5-6 with TRBJ1-1; a weak D match, TRBD1 (5 bases). CDR1 SGHDT and CDR2 YYEEEE come from the germline V gene. The CDR3 extends over 13 amino acids. Trimming left V 1 base short and J 5 bases short, with 9 bases between. The chain's CDR3 is CASSLWWGTEAFF. CDR3 coding DNA: TGTGCCAGCAGCTTGTGGTGGGGGACTGAAGCTTTCTTT.

The V and J genes are TRBV7-2 and TRBJ1-2; D possibly corresponds to TRBD1 (6 bases). This CDR3 has 15 amino acids. Germline V gene data show CDR1 as SGHTA and CDR2 as FQGNSA. V was trimmed by 3 bases and J by 2 bases, leaving 13 bases between them. In DNA, the CDR3 is TGTGCCAGCAGCTTGGCCCGGACAGTGAACTATGGCTACACCTTC. It translates to CASSLARTVNYGYTF. Full variable domain (missing parts from reference TRBV7-2 and TRBJ1-2): GAGVSQSPSNKVTEKGKDVELRCDPISGHTALYWYRQSLGQGLEFLIYFQGNSAPDKSGLPSDRFSAERTGGSVSTLTIQRTQQEDSAVYLCASSLARTVNYGYTFGSGTRLTVV.

V gene TRBV20-1 combines with J gene TRBJ2-1; D might be TRBD2 (6 bases). The CDR3 runs to 13 residues. The V gene's germline CDR1 is DFQATT and CDR2 SNEGSKA (reference sequence). The germline V and J ends were trimmed by 6 bases and 13 bases, with 22 bases remaining between them. The chain's CDR3 is CSAGVVGGESQFF. The CDR3 region has the DNA TGCAGTGCCGGAGTTGTCGGGGGTGAAAGTCAGTTCTTC.

This clonotype has at least ten counts. The V call is TRBV18, the J call TRBJ1-2, with 7 bases identical to TRBD1. Germline lookup yields CDR1 KGHSH and CDR2 LQKENI. With V trimmed by 0 bases and J by 2 bases, 9 bases remained unmatched. This CDR3 has 17 residues. The CDR3 protein is CASSPPTAGGVNYGYTF. DNA for the CDR3: TGTGCCAGCTCACCACCGACGGCAGGGGGTGTGAACTATGGCTACACCTTC.

Comments on this clonotype: A much larger clone sits a single nucleotide away, making a read error possible. The chain uses TRBV9 and TRBJ2-1; perhaps TRBD2 as D (5 bases). CDR1 and CDR2 from the germline V gene are SGDLS and YYNGEE. Trimming took off 4 bases at V and 10 bases at J, with 15 bases between the two ends. The CDR3 spans 13 residues. This CDR3 reads CASSLGAGREQFF. The CDR3 DNA sequence: TGTGCCAGCAGCCTTGGCGCGGGCAGGGAGCAGTTCTTC.